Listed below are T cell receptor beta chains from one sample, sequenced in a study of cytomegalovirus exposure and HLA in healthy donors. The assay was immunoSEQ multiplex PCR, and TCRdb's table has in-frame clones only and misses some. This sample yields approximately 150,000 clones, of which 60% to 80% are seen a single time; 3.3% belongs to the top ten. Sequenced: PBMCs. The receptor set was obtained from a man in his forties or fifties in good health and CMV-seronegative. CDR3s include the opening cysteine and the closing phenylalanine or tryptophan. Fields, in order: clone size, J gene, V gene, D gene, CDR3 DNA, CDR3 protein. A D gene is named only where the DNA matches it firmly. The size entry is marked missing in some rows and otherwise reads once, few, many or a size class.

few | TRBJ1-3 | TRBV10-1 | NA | TGCGCCAGCAGTGCGGGCTCTGGAAACACCATATATTTT | CASSAGSGNTIYF
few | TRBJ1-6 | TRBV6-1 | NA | TGTGCCAGCACCCGGGGAGGGGATAATTCACCCCTCCACTTT | CASTRGGDNSPLHF
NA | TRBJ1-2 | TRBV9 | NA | TGTGCCAGCAGCGTAGACAGTAACTATGGCTACACCTTC | CASSVDSNYGYTF
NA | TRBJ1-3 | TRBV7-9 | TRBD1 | TGTGCCAGCAGCTTAGTATCGTACAGGGGGCTCACTGGAAACACCATATATTTT | CASSLVSYRGLTGNTIYF
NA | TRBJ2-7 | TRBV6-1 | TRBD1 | TGTGCCAGCAGTCCCCGGGACAGGTATTACGAGCAGTACTTC | CASSPRDRYYEQYF
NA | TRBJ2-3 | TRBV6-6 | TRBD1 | TGTGCCAGCAGTCCGGGACAGGGGGTTCCAGATACGCAGTATTTT | CASSPGQGVPDTQYF
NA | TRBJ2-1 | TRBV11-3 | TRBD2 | TGTGCCAGCAGCTTAGATTTGGGGGAGGGTGAGCAGTTCTTC | CASSLDLGEGEQFF
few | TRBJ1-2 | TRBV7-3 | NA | TGTGCCAGCAGCCCGGCCCCAGGTTCCGGCTACACCTTC | CASSPAPGSGYTF
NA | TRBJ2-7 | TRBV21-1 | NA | TGTGCCAGCAAAGGGGGCCTTCGGCAGTACTTC | CASKGGLRQYF
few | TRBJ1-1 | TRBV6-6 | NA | TGTGCCAGCAGTTACCTATCCCCCTCTGAAGCTTTCTTT | CASSYLSPSEAFF
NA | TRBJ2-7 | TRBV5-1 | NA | TGCGCCAGCAGCTTCGGGGGTCCCTACGAGCAGTACTTC | CASSFGGPYEQYF
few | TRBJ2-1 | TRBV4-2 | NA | TGTGCCAGCAGCGGGGCAGAGGAATACAATGAGCAGTTCTTC | CASSGAEEYNEQFF
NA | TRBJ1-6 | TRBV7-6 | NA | TGTGCCAGCAGCGTCTCCTGGAGCTCCTATAATTCACCCCTCCACTTT | CASSVSWSSYNSPLHF
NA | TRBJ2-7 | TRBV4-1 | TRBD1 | TGCGCCAGCAGCCAAGATCGACATGGGACAGGGTTCGCCTTCGAGCAGTACTTC | CASSQDRHGTGFAFEQYF
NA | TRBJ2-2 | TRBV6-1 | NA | TGTGCCAGCAGTGAAGTTAGAGTAGGGGAGCTGTTTTTT | CASSEVRVGELFF
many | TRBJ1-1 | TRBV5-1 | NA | TGCGCCAGCAGCGTAGGGGGTAGGAACACTGAAGCTTTCTTT | CASSVGGRNTEAFF
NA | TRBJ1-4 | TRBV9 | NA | TGTGCCAGCAGCGTAGGACAGGAAAGCGAAAAACTGTTTTTT | CASSVGQESEKLFF
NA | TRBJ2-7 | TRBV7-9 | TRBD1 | TGTGCCAGCAGCCCGACAGGGGGTACCTACGAGCAGTACTTC | CASSPTGGTYEQYF
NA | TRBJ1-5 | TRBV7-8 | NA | TGTGCCAGCAGCTTAGCGGAGAGCAATCAGCCCCAGCATTTT | CASSLAESNQPQHF
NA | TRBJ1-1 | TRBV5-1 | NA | TGCGCCAGCAGCCGGACAGCTAACACTGAAGCTTTCTTT | CASSRTANTEAFF
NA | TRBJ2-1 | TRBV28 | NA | TGTGCCAGCAGTTTAGCCGGGGGATCTGAGCAGTTCTTC | CASSLAGGSEQFF
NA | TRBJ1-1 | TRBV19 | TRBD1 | TGTGCCAGTCTACCCCCGGGACAGGGTAACACTGAAGCTTTCTTT | CASLPPGQGNTEAFF
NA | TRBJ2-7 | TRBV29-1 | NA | TGCAGCGTTGAAGCAGGGAAGGGAAACGAGCAGTACTTC | CSVEAGKGNEQYF
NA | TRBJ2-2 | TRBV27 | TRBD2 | TGTGCCAGCAGTCCGCCAGCGGGGGGGCGGGTAAATACCGGGGAGCTGTTTTTT | CASSPPAGGRVNTGELFF
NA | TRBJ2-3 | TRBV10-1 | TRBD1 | TGCGCCGGCAGTGAGCGACAGGGCCACACAGATACGCAGTATTTT | CAGSERQGHTDTQYF
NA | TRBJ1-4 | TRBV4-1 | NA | TGCGCCAGCAGCCACGGGGACACCCAAGGTGGGGAAAAACTGTTTTTT | CASSHGDTQGGEKLFF
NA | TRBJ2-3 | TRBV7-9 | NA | TGTGCCAGCAGCCGCTCCGGGTACTGGACTATTACAGATACGCAGTATTTT | CASSRSGYWTITDTQYF